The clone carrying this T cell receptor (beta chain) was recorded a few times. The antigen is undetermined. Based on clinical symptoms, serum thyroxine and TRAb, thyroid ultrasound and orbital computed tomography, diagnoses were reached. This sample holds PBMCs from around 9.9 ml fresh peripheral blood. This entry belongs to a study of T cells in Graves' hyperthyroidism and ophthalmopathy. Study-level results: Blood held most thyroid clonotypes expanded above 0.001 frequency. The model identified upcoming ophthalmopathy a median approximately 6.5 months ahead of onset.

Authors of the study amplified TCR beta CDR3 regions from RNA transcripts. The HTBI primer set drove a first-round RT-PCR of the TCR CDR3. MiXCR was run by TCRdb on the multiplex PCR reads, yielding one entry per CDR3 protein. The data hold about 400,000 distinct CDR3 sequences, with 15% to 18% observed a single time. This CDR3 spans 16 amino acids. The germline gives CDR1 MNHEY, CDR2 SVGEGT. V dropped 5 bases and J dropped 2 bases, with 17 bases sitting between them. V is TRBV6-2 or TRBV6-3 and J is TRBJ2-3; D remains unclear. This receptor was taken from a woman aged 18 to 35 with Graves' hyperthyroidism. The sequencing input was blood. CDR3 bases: TGTGCCAGCAGTCCATACGGCCGGGCCATCACAGATACGCAGTATTTT. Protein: CASSPYGRAITDTQYF.